The rows below give T cell receptor beta chains drawn from one sample of a study of T cell changes during pregnancy in multiple sclerosis. Assay used: immunoSEQ multiplex PCR; TCRdb lists only in-frame clones, some missing. Counted here are under 100,000 clones, around 93% occurring once; the ten biggest clones make up under 2%. The specimen was peripheral blood, collected in the first trimester of pregnancy. These receptors originate from a female donor in good health, enrolled as a control in a pregnancy study. Both conserved end residues are part of each CDR3.

CDR3aa,j_gene,v_gene
CASSLRSSHEQYF,TRBJ2-7,TRBV6-6
CASSLPGQGYEQYF,TRBJ2-7,TRBV27
CASTRGYNEQFF,TRBJ2-1,TRBV6-1
CSATQGQAQHF,TRBJ1-5,TRBV20-1
CASSKMGQPQHF,TRBJ1-5,TRBV2
CASSFAQGYYEQYF,TRBJ2-7,TRBV6-6
CASSLMGRGDQPQHF,TRBJ1-5,TRBV7-9
CASSLLADTDTQYF,TRBJ2-3,TRBV5-1
CASSSKRTGGGAGELFF,TRBJ2-2,TRBV27
CASSFGGQGVYEQYF,TRBJ2-7,TRBV5-8
CASSAPDRGINEQFF,TRBJ2-1,TRBV5-4
CASSLGGVTEAFF,TRBJ1-1,TRBV7-6
CASSQEGRGTYNEQFF,TRBJ2-1,TRBV14
CASSSKLVKAFF,TRBJ1-1,TRBV28
CASSQGLAVDTQYF,TRBJ2-3,TRBV4-1
CAIPQGFPQGEKLFF,TRBJ1-4,TRBV10-1
CASSATATYEQYF,TRBJ2-7,TRBV28
CAWSGGGNQPQHF,TRBJ1-5,TRBV30
CSALTGILEAFF,TRBJ1-1,TRBV29-1
CASSYAGLGGYTF,TRBJ1-2,TRBV6-5
CASSGKRGGGNEQFF,TRBJ2-1,TRBV5-4
CASSQEGGYTEAFF,TRBJ1-1,TRBV4-3
CASSEPGIADTQYF,TRBJ2-3,TRBV2
CASSLSSVREAFF,TRBJ1-1,TRBV27
CASSLIGEAKNIQYF,TRBJ2-4,TRBV5-8
CASSPNLQGSGEKLFF,TRBJ1-4,TRBV5-1
CASSLGQGSYEQYF,TRBJ2-7,TRBV27
CASSFGRELYNEQFF,TRBJ2-1,TRBV7-9
CASLYALAGGGEQFF,TRBJ2-1,TRBV2
CASSEGEGTSGVRETQYF,TRBJ2-5,TRBV6-1
CASSLRGGSSSNQPQHF,TRBJ1-5,TRBV7-2
CASSQVGTEAFF,TRBJ1-1,TRBV6-6
CASSYAGNTEAFF,TRBJ1-1,TRBV6-6
CASSLTDRSNQPQHF,TRBJ1-5,TRBV4-3
CASSLIRPGQGFSGELFF,TRBJ2-2,TRBV5-6
CASNPLTVNDEAFF,TRBJ1-1,TRBV5-6
CASSPSYQETQYF,TRBJ2-5,TRBV7-2
CASSLGLAGTDTQYF,TRBJ2-3,TRBV4-3
CASSRTGSYEQYF,TRBJ2-7,TRBV2
CASSYRAGEYYGYTF,TRBJ1-2,TRBV6-5
CATTLTGYNQPQHF,TRBJ1-5,TRBV6-6
CASSLTSGFAVAEKLFF,TRBJ1-4,TRBV18
CASSLVGGLGAEAFF,TRBJ1-1,TRBV5-1
CASRDRGLTEKLFF,TRBJ1-4,TRBV19
CASSAGGRSDTQYF,TRBJ2-3,TRBV4-2